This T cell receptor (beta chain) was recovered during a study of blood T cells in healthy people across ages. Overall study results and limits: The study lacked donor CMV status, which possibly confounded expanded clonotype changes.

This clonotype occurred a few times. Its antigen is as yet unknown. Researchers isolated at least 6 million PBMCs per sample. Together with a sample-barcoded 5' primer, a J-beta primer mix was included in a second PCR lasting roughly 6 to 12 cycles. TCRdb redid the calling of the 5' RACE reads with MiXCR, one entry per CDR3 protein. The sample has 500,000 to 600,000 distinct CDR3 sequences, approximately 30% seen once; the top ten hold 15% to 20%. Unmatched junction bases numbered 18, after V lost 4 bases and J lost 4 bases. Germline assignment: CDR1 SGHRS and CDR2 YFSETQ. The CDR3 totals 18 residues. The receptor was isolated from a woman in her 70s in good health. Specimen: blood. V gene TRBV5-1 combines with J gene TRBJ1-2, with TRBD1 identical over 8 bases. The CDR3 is CASSKGPGQAASPYGYTF. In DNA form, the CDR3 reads TGCGCCAGCAGCAAAGGTCCGGGACAGGCGGCTTCCCCCTATGGCTACACCTTC.